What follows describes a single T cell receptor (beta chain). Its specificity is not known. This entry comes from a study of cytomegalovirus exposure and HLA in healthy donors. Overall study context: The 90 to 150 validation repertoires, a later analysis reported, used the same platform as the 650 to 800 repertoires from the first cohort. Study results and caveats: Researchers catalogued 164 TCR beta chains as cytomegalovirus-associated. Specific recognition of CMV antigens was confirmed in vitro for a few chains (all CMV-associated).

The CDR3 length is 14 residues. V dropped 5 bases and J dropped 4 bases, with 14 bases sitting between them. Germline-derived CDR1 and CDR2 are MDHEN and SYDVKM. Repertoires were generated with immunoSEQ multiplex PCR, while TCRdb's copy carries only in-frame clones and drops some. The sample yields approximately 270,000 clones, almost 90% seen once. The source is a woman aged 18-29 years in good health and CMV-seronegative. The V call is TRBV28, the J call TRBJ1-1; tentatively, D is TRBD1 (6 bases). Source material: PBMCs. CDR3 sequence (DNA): TGTGCCAGCAGTGTTTGGAGGGGGGGCACTGAAGCTTTCTTT. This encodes CASSVWRGGTEAFF.